This is a list of T cell receptor beta chains from one sample in a study of blood T cell repertoires in COVID-19. The table came from immunoSEQ multiplex PCR; TCRdb's copy has only in-frame clones and leaves some out. The sample includes 95,000 to 150,000 clones, over 75% of them seen just once. The sample was peripheral blood. The receptors were sampled from an elderly man with active or convalescent COVID-19. The CDR3 runs from the conserved cysteine through the conserved F or W. A D gene is named only where the DNA matches it firmly. Clone size is given for some rows only: seen once, a few or many times, or a class if the clone is expanded.

TGTGCCAGCAGTTTACTAGCGGGGGGTCCCTACAATGAGCAGTTCTTC | CASSLLAGGPYNEQFF | TRBJ2-1 | - | TRBV28 | TRBD2
TGTGCCTGGTCCCGTCTCGGGACTAGCGGGAGTTTGTACTTC | CAWSRLGTSGSLYF | TRBJ2-7 | many | TRBV30 | TRBD2
TGTGCCAGCAGCATAGATCGGACAGGGGGTGGCTACACCTTC | CASSIDRTGGGYTF | TRBJ1-2 | - | TRBV7-2 | TRBD1
TGTGCCTGTCCCCAGGGCCTGAGGGGGGAGCAGTACTTC | CACPQGLRGEQYF | TRBJ2-7 | - | TRBV30 | -
TGTGCCAGCAGCCCCTTGGATAGCCTAGCCTCTGGGGCCAACGTCCTGACTTTC | CASSPLDSLASGANVLTF | TRBJ2-6 | - | TRBV7-9 | -
TGTGCCAGCAGTTTAACTAGCGGGAAAACAGATACGCAGTATTTT | CASSLTSGKTDTQYF | TRBJ2-3 | once | TRBV27 | TRBD2
TGTGCCAGCAGCTTAGGAGGGTGGAACACAGATACGCAGTATTTT | CASSLGGWNTDTQYF | TRBJ2-3 | - | TRBV7-2 | -
TGTGCCAGCAGTGCCCAGGGGAAGGGTTATAATTCACCCCTCCACTTT | CASSAQGKGYNSPLHF | TRBJ1-6 | - | TRBV28 | -
TGTGCCAGCTCCGCGTCCCGACAGGGGGCCTACGAGCAGTACTTC | CASSASRQGAYEQYF | TRBJ2-7 | - | TRBV18 | TRBD1
TGTGCCAGCGGGTGGGATACGCAGTATTTT | CASGWDTQYF | TRBJ2-3 | - | TRBV19 | -
TGTGCCAACCTAGCGGGGGGGCCGAACGGGGAGCTGTTTTTT | CANLAGGPNGELFF | TRBJ2-2 | - | TRBV21-1 | -
TGTGCCAGCAGAACCGGGACTAGCGTGGTGGTGGAGTACTTC | CASRTGTSVVVEYF | TRBJ2-7 | - | TRBV27 | TRBD2
TGCGCCAGCAGCCGGGGGGAAGGCAGGGGGCAAATTTACTACGAGCAGTACTTC | CASSRGEGRGQIYYEQYF | TRBJ2-7 | - | TRBV4-1 | TRBD1